Listed below are T cell receptor beta chains from one sample, sequenced in a study of T cell responses to AZD1222 COVID-19 vaccine. Profiling relied on immunoSEQ multiplex PCR, and the TCRdb table lists in-frame clones only, not all of them. The sample lists 90,000 to 120,000 clones; under 95% were seen once. The sequencing used peripheral blood, collected on day 0 of AZD1222 vaccination. The receptor set was obtained from an adult in good health. Both conserved end residues are part of each CDR3. The order of the fields is V gene, clone size, J gene, D gene, CDR3 DNA, CDR3 protein. A D gene is named only where the DNA matches it firmly. Size is stated for part of the rows, as once, few or many counts, or as a class when the clone is expanded.

v_call: TRBV19; clone_size: -; j_call: TRBJ1-2; d_call: -; cdr3_nt: TGTGCCAGTAGTATAGAGGACACCATTCTTCCCCTATATGGCTACACCTTC; cdr3_aa: CASSIEDTILPLYGYTF
v_call: TRBV27; clone_size: once; j_call: TRBJ2-3; d_call: -; cdr3_nt: TGTGCCAGCAGTTTAGGAGGTATGAGGGGGGCGGGAAGGGGAGATACGCAGTATTTT; cdr3_aa: CASSLGGMRGAGRGDTQYF
v_call: TRBV24-1; clone_size: -; j_call: TRBJ2-1; d_call: -; cdr3_nt: TGTGCCACCAGTGATTCCCGCAATGAGCAGTTCTTC; cdr3_aa: CATSDSRNEQFF
v_call: TRBV4-3; clone_size: -; j_call: TRBJ1-4; d_call: TRBD1; cdr3_nt: TGCGCCAGCAGCCAAGTACGACAGGGGTTTGAAAAACTGTTTTTT; cdr3_aa: CASSQVRQGFEKLFF
v_call: TRBV6-1; clone_size: -; j_call: TRBJ2-5; d_call: TRBD1; cdr3_nt: TGTGCCAGCAGTGAACTAGGACAGGGAGTGACCCAGTACTTC; cdr3_aa: CASSELGQGVTQYF
v_call: TRBV6-1; clone_size: -; j_call: TRBJ1-1; d_call: TRBD1; cdr3_nt: TGTGCCAGCAGTGAACCCCCAATCAGGGGGAGGAACACTGAAGCTTTCTTT; cdr3_aa: CASSEPPIRGRNTEAFF
v_call: TRBV7-8; clone_size: -; j_call: TRBJ1-1; d_call: TRBD1; cdr3_nt: TGTGCCAGCAGCTTAGCCGGGACAGGAGTCACTGAAGCTTTCTTT; cdr3_aa: CASSLAGTGVTEAFF
v_call: TRBV19; clone_size: -; j_call: TRBJ1-2; d_call: -; cdr3_nt: TGTGCCAGTAGTATAGATGTCTGGGATAACTATGGCTACACCTTC; cdr3_aa: CASSIDVWDNYGYTF
v_call: TRBV2; clone_size: -; j_call: TRBJ2-7; d_call: -; cdr3_nt: TGTGCCAGCAAGCGGACGATCCTCTACGAGCAGTACTTC; cdr3_aa: CASKRTILYEQYF
v_call: TRBV6-5; clone_size: -; j_call: TRBJ1-1; d_call: TRBD1; cdr3_nt: TGTGCCAGCAGTCTACGGGACAGGCTGAACACTGAAGCTTTCTTT; cdr3_aa: CASSLRDRLNTEAFF
v_call: TRBV6-2/TRBV6-3; clone_size: -; j_call: TRBJ2-3; d_call: -; cdr3_nt: TGTGCCAGCAGTTACGCGAACACAGATACGCAGTATTTT; cdr3_aa: CASSYANTDTQYF
v_call: TRBV4-3; clone_size: -; j_call: TRBJ1-1; d_call: TRBD1; cdr3_nt: TGCGCCAGCAGCCAAGACCGGCCTACAGGGGGCGAAACTGAAGCTTTCTTT; cdr3_aa: CASSQDRPTGGETEAFF
v_call: TRBV29-1; clone_size: -; j_call: TRBJ1-6; d_call: -; cdr3_nt: TGCAGCGTGACCTTTCCCGGGTCTTCTCTACTGAATTCACCCCTCCACTTT; cdr3_aa: CSVTFPGSSLLNSPLHF
v_call: TRBV3-1/TRBV3-2; clone_size: -; j_call: TRBJ1-1; d_call: TRBD1; cdr3_nt: TGTGCCAGCAGCCAAGATAAAGGGGGCAGGGGGCCGACTGAAGCTTTCTTT; cdr3_aa: CASSQDKGGRGPTEAFF
v_call: TRBV7-2; clone_size: -; j_call: TRBJ2-1; d_call: TRBD1; cdr3_nt: TGTGCCAGCAGCTGGTCGGGACAGGGCTACAATGAGCAGTTCTTC; cdr3_aa: CASSWSGQGYNEQFF
v_call: TRBV7-6; clone_size: -; j_call: TRBJ2-1; d_call: -; cdr3_nt: TGTGCCAGCAGCTTAGCGGCCGGCCAGGTCGGTCATGAGCAGTTCTTC; cdr3_aa: CASSLAAGQVGHEQFF
v_call: TRBV4-3; clone_size: -; j_call: TRBJ2-3; d_call: -; cdr3_nt: TGCGCCAGCAGCCAAGATTTAACTTTTAAGGGCAGGGGTCGCCCAGGTACGCAGTATTTT; cdr3_aa: CASSQDLTFKGRGRPGTQYF
v_call: TRBV20-1; clone_size: -; j_call: TRBJ1-1; d_call: -; cdr3_nt: TGCAGTGCTAGTACGACCCCCGCCTGGAACACTGAAGCTTTCTTT; cdr3_aa: CSASTTPAWNTEAFF
v_call: TRBV19; clone_size: -; j_call: TRBJ2-7; d_call: TRBD1; cdr3_nt: TGTGCGCTCCTCCGGGACAGGGTCCCCTACGAGCAGTACTTC; cdr3_aa: CALLRDRVPYEQYF
v_call: TRBV4-3; clone_size: -; j_call: TRBJ1-6; d_call: -; cdr3_nt: TGCGCCAGCAGCCAAGATGGGACAAAACCCCTCCACTTT; cdr3_aa: CASSQDGTKPLHF
v_call: TRBV13; clone_size: -; j_call: TRBJ1-2; d_call: -; cdr3_nt: TGTGCCAGCAGCTCCGATGGACGGCCTACTAACTATGGCTACACCTTC; cdr3_aa: CASSSDGRPTNYGYTF
v_call: TRBV5-1; clone_size: few; j_call: TRBJ2-7; d_call: -; cdr3_nt: TGCGCCAGCAGCGCCGCCGGGACACACTACGAGCAGTACTTC; cdr3_aa: CASSAAGTHYEQYF
v_call: TRBV5-5; clone_size: -; j_call: TRBJ1-1; d_call: -; cdr3_nt: TGTGCCAGCAGCTGGGAAGTACTGAACACTGAAGCTTTCTTT; cdr3_aa: CASSWEVLNTEAFF